This T cell receptor (beta chain) was sequenced for a study of shared clonotypes between healthy human individuals (dated by TCRdb to 2018 to 2020). About the full investigation: A couple of women and a few men aged 18 to 49 years were included in the cohort. Each donor's leukapheresis produced roughly between roughly 0.85 and 10 billion PBMCs. The study deeply sequenced blood TCR repertoires of roughly five healthy adults to estimate repertoire size and the extent of clonotype sharing between individuals. Per donor, three plates each were used for CD4 naive and CD4 memory, two for CD8 naive, and one for CD8 memory. Libraries were prepared and TCR repertoires were sequenced by different laboratories using diverse techniques, in order to increase sequencing depth and limit assay-specific biases.

Turning to this clone: Its antigen target is currently unknown. No base quality values were provided; no much bigger clone lies one nucleotide off.

Overall study results and their limits: Even with the large sequencing depth, rarefaction of the sorted-subset datasets indicated that sequencing was incomplete. Sampling was limited to blood, and TCR repertoires in tissue likely differ from TCR repertoires in blood. Compared with non-shared clonotypes, clonotypes shared by all four sorted-subset donors had higher generation probabilities. Pairwise subsampling indicated that sequencing depth was expected to affect the degree of clonotype sharing among donors. Because the study included a small number of donors, the genetic and exposure-history diversity represented was limited. Naive subsets generally had larger estimated clonotype richness than memory subsets. Sharing across several donors was observed for around 5% of naive CD4, under 4% of naive CD8, 2.3% of memory CD4, and roughly 0.4% of memory CD8 clonotypes.

TCR CDR3 regions were amplified from genomic DNA by multiplex PCR using the deep immunoSEQ assay. Extracted genomic DNA from each cell subset was spread evenly across all wells of several immunoSEQ 96-well plates, with each plate serving as a replicate. Each replicate PCR for sorted subsets received 150 to 250 ng genomic DNA, equal to some 32,000 T cell genomes. Purified libraries were measured with a Qubit 3.0 fluorometer, size-checked on a Bioanalyzer 2100, and measured again with the KAPA Library Quantification kit. A separate single-read 150-cycle Illumina NextSeq 550 flow cell was used to sequence each immunoSEQ 96-well plate. Turning to the authors' computational methods: Because the immunoSEQ output included only junctional sequences and no quality scores, the filtering could not be the same as the filtering used for full-length reads. To assign V/J genes and CDR3, sequences were annotated using PyIR, a Python wrapper for IgBLAST v1.9, with IMGT germline references. Reads were filtered out if the reads had weak V/J assignments (E-value above 1e-6), no CDR3, stop codons, out-of-frame junctions, or ambiguous translated residues. V3J clonotypes were defined as sequences sharing the same inferred V gene, J gene, and CDR3 amino acid sequence. To compute the percentage overlap between repertoires, the number of shared unique clonotypes was divided by the size of the smaller repertoire. Richness of each repertoire was evaluated using RTK rarefaction, the Chao1 estimator, and Recon v2.1 estimates of unobserved clonotypes. OLGA was used to compute generation probabilities for all TCRbeta clonotypes that the gDNA method yielded from four donors. TCRdb limited this immuneACCESS table to in-frame rearrangements with V and J called. A share of clones is missing; checked studies link under half to unresolved V genes, and the rest is unexplained. V and J calls and clone size follow that table, whereas D and trimming were derived from the DNA. Within this sample are some 2.3 million clones, with more than 85% of them counted one time only. 0.39% of the sample rests with the top ten.

Donors were healthy HIV-negative adults with no recently reported acute infections or vaccinations. All donors were Caucasian adults living in Nashville, Tennessee, USA. Magnetic negative selection was used to enrich CD4+ T cells, after which naive cells were positively selected on CD45RA and the negative fraction became the memory subset. Blood was collected by leukapheresis, and PBMCs were isolated by Ficoll-Histopaque density gradient centrifugation and then cryopreserved in liquid nitrogen vapor phase. Analytical flow cytometry was used to check the purity and quantity of every magnetically sorted T cell population. Each sorted fraction had its genomic DNA isolated and then quantified by UV absorbance on a Nanodrop 2000c. CDR1 and CDR2 are drawn from the germline V gene: SGHVS, FNYEAQ. The CDR3 spans 14 residues, from the cysteine through the phenylalanine. Only the CDR3 DNA is retained, 42 bases long and in frame from the first base. V is pared back by 5 bases and J by 0 bases, with 9 bases lying between the germline termini.

Here the chain combines TRBV7-6 and TRBJ2-3; tentative D gene TRBD2, with 5 bases matching. What was sequenced was naive CD4+ T cells from PBMCs. The sample's cell subset or site, from its label and the paper: CD45RA+ positively selected. This clonotype originated in a man aged 18 to 29 in good health. Some clones in this sample may be carry-over from other donors' samples. Read as DNA, the sequence is TGTGCCAGCAGCCCGACTACTAGCACAGATACGCAGTATTTT. This encodes CASSPTTSTDTQYF.